The clone carrying this TCR beta chain has a handful of counts. Its antigen is unknown. A read error may account for a junction end that differs from germline. The source of the sample is a study of identical twins. All of the donors were Caucasians in good health. It was template switching that added a universal primer site, and there were unique molecular identifiers on the cDNA. One entry per CDR3 protein results from TCRdb running MiXCR on the 5' RACE reads. The sample yields roughly 470,000 distinct CDR3 sequences, 13% to 15% seen once. Regarding the study as a whole: Researchers reported weaker excess twin sharing in beta out-of-frame sequences. Because invariant MAIT and iNKT cells could be present, zero-insertion analyses could be partly confounded.

Germline V lookup: CDR1 LGHNA, CDR2 YSLEER. This CDR3 region has 11 residues. These data were also reused for a study on yellow fever vaccine responses in identical twins.

This receptor was taken from a woman aged 18-29 years in good health. The chain couples TRBV4-3 to TRBJ2-3, with D perhaps matching TRBD1 (7 bases). The specimen was CD4+ T cells sorted from blood. CDR3 bases: TGCGCCAGCAGCCTCTGGAGGGACAGTAGATTT. This sequence encodes CASSLWRDSRF.